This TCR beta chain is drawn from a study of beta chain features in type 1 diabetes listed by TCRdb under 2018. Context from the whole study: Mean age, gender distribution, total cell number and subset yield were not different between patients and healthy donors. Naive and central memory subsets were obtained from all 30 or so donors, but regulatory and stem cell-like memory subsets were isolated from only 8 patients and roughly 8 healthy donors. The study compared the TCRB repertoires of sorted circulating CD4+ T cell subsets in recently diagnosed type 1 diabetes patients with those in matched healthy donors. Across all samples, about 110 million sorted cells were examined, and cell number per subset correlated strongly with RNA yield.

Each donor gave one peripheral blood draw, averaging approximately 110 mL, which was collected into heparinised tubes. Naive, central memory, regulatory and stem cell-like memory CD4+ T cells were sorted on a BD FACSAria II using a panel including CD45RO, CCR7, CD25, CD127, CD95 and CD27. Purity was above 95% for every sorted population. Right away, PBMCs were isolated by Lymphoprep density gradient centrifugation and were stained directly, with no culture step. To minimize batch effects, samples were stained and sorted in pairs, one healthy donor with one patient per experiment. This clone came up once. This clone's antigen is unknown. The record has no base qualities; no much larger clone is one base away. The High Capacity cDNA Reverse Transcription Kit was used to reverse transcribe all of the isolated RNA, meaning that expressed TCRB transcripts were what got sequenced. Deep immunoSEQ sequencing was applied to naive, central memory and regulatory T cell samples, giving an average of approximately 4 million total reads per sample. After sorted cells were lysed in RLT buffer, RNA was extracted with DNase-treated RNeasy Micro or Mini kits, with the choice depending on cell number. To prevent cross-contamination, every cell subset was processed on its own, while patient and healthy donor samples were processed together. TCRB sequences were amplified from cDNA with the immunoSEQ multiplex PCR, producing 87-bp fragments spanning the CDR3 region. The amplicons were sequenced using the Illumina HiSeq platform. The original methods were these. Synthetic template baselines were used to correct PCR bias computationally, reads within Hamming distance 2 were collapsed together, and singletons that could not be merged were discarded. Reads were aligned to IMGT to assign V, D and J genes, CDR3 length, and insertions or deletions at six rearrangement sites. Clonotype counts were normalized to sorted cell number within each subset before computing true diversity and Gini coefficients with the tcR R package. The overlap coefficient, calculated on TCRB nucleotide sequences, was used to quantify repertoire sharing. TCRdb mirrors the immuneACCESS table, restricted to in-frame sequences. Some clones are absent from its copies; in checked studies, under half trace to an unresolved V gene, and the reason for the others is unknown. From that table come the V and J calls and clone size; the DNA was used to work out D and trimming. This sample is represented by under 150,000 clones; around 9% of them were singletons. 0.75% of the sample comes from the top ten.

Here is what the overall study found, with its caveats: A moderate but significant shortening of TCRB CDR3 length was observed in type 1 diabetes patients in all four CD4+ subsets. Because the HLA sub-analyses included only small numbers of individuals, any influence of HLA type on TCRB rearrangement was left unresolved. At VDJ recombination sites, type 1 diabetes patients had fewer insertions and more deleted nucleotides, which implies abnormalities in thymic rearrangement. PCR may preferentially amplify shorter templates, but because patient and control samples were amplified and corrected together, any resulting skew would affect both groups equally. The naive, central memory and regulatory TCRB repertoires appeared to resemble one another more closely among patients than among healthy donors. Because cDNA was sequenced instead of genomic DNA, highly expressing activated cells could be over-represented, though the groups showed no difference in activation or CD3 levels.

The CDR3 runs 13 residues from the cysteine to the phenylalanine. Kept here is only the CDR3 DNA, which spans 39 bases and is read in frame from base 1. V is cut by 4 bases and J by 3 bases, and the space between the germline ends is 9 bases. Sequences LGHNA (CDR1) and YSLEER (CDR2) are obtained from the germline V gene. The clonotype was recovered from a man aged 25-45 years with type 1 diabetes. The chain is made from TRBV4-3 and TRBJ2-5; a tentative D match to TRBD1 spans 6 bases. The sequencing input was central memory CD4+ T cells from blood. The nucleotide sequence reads TGCGCCAGCAGCCCCCGGGACAAAGAGACCCAGTACTTC. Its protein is CASSPRDKETQYF.